This TCR beta chain was sequenced during a study of blood T cell repertoires in COVID-19. Authors' data handling: Using reference gene primer amplification, nucleated cell counts were estimated. Sequencing was performed with immunoSEQ multiplex PCR; in TCRdb, only in-frame clones are kept and a portion is missing. The DNA was the basis for D and trimming; V, J and clone size are from that table. Of around 200,000 clones in the sample, around 83% were seen once. Sequenced sample: peripheral blood. The clonotype originates from a woman in her thirties or forties with acute or convalescent COVID-19.

The CDR3 protein is CASSRRGTQYF. CDR3 sequence (DNA): TGTGCCAGCAGTAGGCGGGGTACGCAGTATTTT. The J gene is TRBJ2-3, the V gene TRBV28, with D possibly being TRBD2 (6 bases). The CDR3 loop spans 11 amino acids. The V and J ends lost 5 bases and 8 bases respectively, with 8 bases between them. Germline values: CDR1 MDHEN, CDR2 SYDVKM.